The 10 T cell receptor beta chains reported below all come from one sample, sequenced in a study of blood T cell repertoires in COVID-19. Assay used: immunoSEQ multiplex PCR; TCRdb lists only in-frame clones, some missing. The sample has 400,000 or so clones; approximately 89% are singletons. Sequencing was performed on PBMCs or T cells enriched from blood (not recorded which). These receptor sequences come from a man in his forties in a cohort exposed to, infected with or recovered from COVID-19 (not recorded which).

CDR3 residues: CASSLGQLSSPQYF. The CDR3 region has the DNA TGTGCCAGCAGCTTGGGACAGTTGTCGTCTCCGCAGTACTTC. The rearrangement links TRBV5-6 to TRBJ2-7; D might be TRBD1 (5 bases). This CDR3 has 14 residues. V was clipped by 0 bases and J by 9 bases, with 16 bases between them. CDR1 SGHDT and CDR2 YYEEEE come from the germline V gene.

This chain connects TRBV2 to TRBJ2-1; D remains unclear. CDR1 is SNHLY, CDR2 FYNNEI, per germline. The V gene lost 6 bases and the J gene lost 0 bases, with 12 bases spanning the gap. The CDR3 contains 15 residues. The CDR3 is CASRSTYSSYNEQFF. CDR3 bases: TGTGCCAGCAGGTCTACTTATAGCTCCTACAATGAGCAGTTCTTC.

V and J are TRBV5-5 and TRBJ1-4; tentative D call: TRBD1 (6 bases). Trimming took 2 bases from V and 6 from J, leaving 11 bases between them. Germline V CDR1 and CDR2: SGHKS, YYEKEE (reference sequence). The CDR3 is 14 amino acids. DNA of the CDR3: TGTGCCAGCAGCTTCGGACAGCTCGATGAAAAACTGTTTTTT. This sequence encodes CASSFGQLDEKLFF.

This clone was observed once. V is TRBV10-3 and J is TRBJ2-3; 11 positions match TRBD2. This CDR3 comprises 16 residues. Germline V gene data show CDR1 as ENHRY and CDR2 as SYGVKD. V was clipped by 10 bases and J by 5 bases; unmatched bases: 14. The CDR3 loop is CASGGTSGTAGDTQYF. CDR3 sequence (DNA): TGTGCCAGCGGGGGGACTAGCGGAACCGCAGGAGATACGCAGTATTTT.

V is TRBV10-3 and J is TRBJ2-1, with 13 bases matching TRBD2. V dropped 8 bases and J dropped 6; count of bases not matched to a gene: 4. CDR3 length: 14 residues. Per germline, CDR1 ENHRY and CDR2 SYGVKD. CDR3 DNA sequence: TGTGCCATCGGACGGACTAGCGGGAGCAATGAGCAGTTCTTC. This translates into CAIGRTSGSNEQFF.

The chain joins TRBV5-1 to TRBJ1-6; tentatively, D is TRBD1 (6 bases). Germline V CDR1 and CDR2: SGHRS, YFSETQ. The CDR3 is made up of 16 amino acids. The V end lost 3 bases, the J end lost 8 bases, and 18 bases lay between the germline ends. As DNA, the CDR3 is TGCGCCAGCAGCTCCTGGGGGGGGGCGTCGGATTCACCCCTCCACTTT. Amino acids: CASSSWGGASDSPLHF.

This clone was counted a single time. The V and J genes are TRBV6-5 and TRBJ1-2; 12 bases align to TRBD1. CDR3 length equals 15 residues. The junction had 11 bases not matched to a gene; V was cut back by 9 bases and J by 6 bases. Germline CDR1 is MNHEY and CDR2 is SVGAGI. CDR3: CASGERDRGLNGYTF. CDR3 nucleotides: TGTGCCAGTGGGGAGAGGGACAGGGGGCTTAATGGCTACACCTTC.

The chain combines TRBV4-1 with TRBJ1-4; D possibly corresponds to TRBD1 (5 bases). The CDR3 consists of 16 residues. Germline-derived CDR1 and CDR2 are MGHRA and YSYEKL. The V end lost 4 bases, the J end lost 0 bases, and 12 bases lay between the germline ends. The CDR3 is CASSPGRGSTNEKLFF. CDR3 bases: TGCGCCAGCAGCCCCGGGAGGGGATCAACTAATGAAAAACTGTTTTTT.

The chain carries TRBV29-1 and TRBJ1-1; no clear D gene. The germline gives CDR1 SQVTM, CDR2 ANQGSEA. V was cut by 7 bases and J by 6 bases, with 9 bases left in between. This CDR3 has 10 amino acids. The CDR3 DNA is TGCAGCGGGCGGGAGGCTGAAGCTTTCTTT. Protein: CSGREAEAFF.

Written as DNA, the CDR3 is TGTGCCAGCAGTGACCAGGGAAGCAATCAGCCCCAGCATTTT. Protein product: CASSDQGSNQPQHF. The J gene is TRBJ1-5, the V gene TRBV6-1; possibly TRBD1 for D (5 bases). Per the germline V gene, CDR1 is MNHNS and CDR2 is SASEGT. The CDR3 runs 14 residues. Trimming pared 3 bases from V and 1 base from J, leaving 7 bases between.